The rows below give T cell receptor beta chains drawn from one sample of a study of cytomegalovirus exposure and HLA in healthy donors. TCRdb keeps only in-frame clones here, not all; method: immunoSEQ multiplex PCR. The sample lists roughly 140,000 clones, about 75% seen once, with around 3.7% in the top ten. Sequenced input: PBMCs. These receptors originate from a young man in good health and CMV-seronegative. Both conserved end residues are part of each CDR3. A D gene is named only where the DNA matches it firmly. Some rows mark clone size as missing; the rest say once, few, many or name a class of expanded clone.

TRBD1	13	TRBV7-2	.	TRBJ2-7	CASSGDRGREQYF	TGTGCCAGCAGTGGGGACAGGGGGCGGGAGCAGTACTTC
TRBD2	15	TRBV6-4	.	TRBJ2-3	CASSELAGGPDTQYF	TGTGCCAGCAGTGAACTAGCGGGAGGGCCAGATACGCAGTATTTT
.	13	TRBV2	once	TRBJ2-1	CASSVSAYNEQFF	TGTGCCAGCAGTGTTTCGGCCTACAATGAGCAGTTCTTC
.	14	TRBV7-9	.	TRBJ2-1	CASSQGQVGGEQFF	TGTGCCAGCAGCCAGGGGCAGGTTGGCGGCGAGCAGTTCTTC
TRBD2	15	TRBV19	once	TRBJ2-1	CASSAGTSGNNEQFF	TGTGCCAGTAGCGCAGGGACTAGCGGGAACAATGAGCAGTTCTTC
TRBD1	16	TRBV6-5	.	TRBJ2-7	CASSYSPTGGHYEQYF	TGTGCCAGCAGTTACTCTCCGACAGGGGGCCATTACGAGCAGTACTTC
.	11	TRBV7-2	.	TRBJ2-1	CASSLQYEQFF	TGTGCCAGCAGCCTCCAGTATGAGCAGTTCTTC
TRBD1	15	TRBV2	.	TRBJ2-7	CASRVGTGGFHEQYF	TGTGCCAGCAGAGTAGGGACAGGGGGCTTCCACGAGCAGTACTTC
TRBD1	13	TRBV6-1	.	TRBJ1-5	CASHGQGGQPQHF	TGTGCCAGCCATGGACAGGGGGGTCAGCCCCAGCATTTT
.	13	TRBV30	.	TRBJ2-5	CAWSRREGETQYF	TGTGCCTGGAGTCGCCGGGAAGGGGAGACCCAGTACTTC
.	14	TRBV7-2	.	TRBJ2-5	CASSLAGAQETQYF	TGTGCCAGCAGCTTAGCAGGGGCGCAAGAGACCCAGTACTTC
TRBD1	14	TRBV6-5	.	TRBJ1-1	CASRRQGRGTEAFF	TGTGCCAGCAGACGACAGGGCCGCGGCACTGAAGCTTTCTTT
.	16	TRBV23-1	.	TRBJ1-4	CAREFNGIATNEKLFF	TGCGCCCGCGAATTTAACGGGATTGCAACTAATGAAAAACTGTTTTTT
TRBD1	16	TRBV7-9	.	TRBJ1-4	CSSSLVETGPGEKLFF	TGTTCCAGCAGCTTAGTGGAGACAGGGCCTGGTGAAAAACTGTTTTTT
.	12	TRBV29-1	.	TRBJ2-7	CSVEVARYEQYF	TGCAGCGTTGAAGTTGCGCGTTACGAGCAGTACTTC
.	12	TRBV12-5	.	TRBJ2-7	CASAKTRYEQYF	TGTGCTAGTGCCAAGACTCGATACGAGCAGTACTTC
TRBD1	15	TRBV18	.	TRBJ1-2	CASSPYQGQSYGYTF	TGTGCCAGCTCACCGTACCAGGGACAGTCCTATGGCTACACCTTC
.	14	TRBV30	.	TRBJ2-6	CAWSSGSGANVLTF	TGTGCCTGGAGTTCCGGCTCTGGGGCCAACGTCCTGACTTTC
.	14	TRBV28	.	TRBJ1-2	CASSSGAWGYGYTF	TGTGCCAGCAGTTCAGGGGCCTGGGGATATGGCTACACCTTC
TRBD1	14	TRBV30	.	TRBJ2-5	CAWDSQGAGETQYF	TGTGCCTGGGATTCACAGGGGGCCGGAGAGACCCAGTACTTC
TRBD1	15	TRBV2	.	TRBJ2-5	CASRGGTGGTETQYF	TGTGCCAGCAGGGGGGGGACAGGGGGCACAGAGACCCAGTACTTC
.	14	TRBV11-2	.	TRBJ2-2	CASSHSGGTGELFF	TGTGCCAGCAGCCATAGCGGAGGAACCGGGGAGCTGTTTTTT
TRBD1	13	TRBV7-2	once	TRBJ2-5	CASSEDRVETQYF	TGTGCCAGCAGCGAGGACAGGGTGGAGACCCAGTACTTC
.	15	TRBV19	.	TRBJ2-2	CASSLGGLVTGELFF	TGTGCCAGTAGCTTGGGGGGGCTCGTCACCGGGGAGCTGTTTTTT
TRBD1	17	TRBV19	.	TRBJ1-5	CASSPRDRGNSNQPQHF	TGTGCCAGTAGCCCCCGTGACAGGGGGAACAGCAATCAGCCCCAGCATTTT
.	12	TRBV30	.	TRBJ2-2	CAWIWAHRGAVF	TGTGCCTGGATTTGGGCCCACCGGGGAGCTGTTTTT
TRBD1	18	TRBV10-3	.	TRBJ1-1	CAISGPTGGAASNTEAFF	TGTGCCATCAGTGGCCCGACAGGGGGAGCGGCTTCGAACACTGAAGCTTTCTTT
TRBD2	16	TRBV30	.	TRBJ2-7	CAWRPKGLAAPYEQYF	TGTGCCTGGAGGCCGAAAGGACTAGCGGCCCCCTACGAGCAGTACTTC
TRBD1	15	TRBV9	few	TRBJ1-4	CASSGQGAPNEKLFF	TGTGCCAGCAGCGGACAGGGGGCCCCGAATGAAAAACTGTTTTTT
.	12	TRBV5-6	once	TRBJ1-1	CASSGPLIGAFF	TGTGCCAGCAGCGGGCCGCTAATTGGGGCTTTCTTT
.	11	TRBV20-1	.	TRBJ1-2	CSATDSYGYTF	TGCAGTGCAACGGACAGCTATGGCTACACCTTC
.	15	TRBV5-6	few	TRBJ2-3	CASSLAPVGANTQYF	TGTGCCAGCAGCTTGGCCCCGGTAGGGGCGAATACGCAGTATTTT
TRBD1	13	TRBV7-3	few	TRBJ1-1	CASSSKRQGEAFF	TGTGCCAGCAGCTCAAAAAGACAGGGTGAAGCTTTCTTT
.	15	TRBV6-6	.	TRBJ2-3	CASSLRELGTDTQYF	TGTGCCAGCAGTTTACGGGAGCTCGGGACAGATACGCAGTATTTT
TRBD2	16	TRBV28	.	TRBJ2-5	CASSLSQAGVRETQYF	TGTGCCAGCAGTTTGAGTCAAGCGGGAGTCCGAGAGACCCAGTACTTC
TRBD2	15	TRBV2	.	TRBJ2-1	CASSEEAGGLHEQFF	TGTGCCAGCAGTGAGGAAGCGGGGGGGCTCCATGAGCAGTTCTTC
.	13	TRBV6-6	.	TRBJ1-1	CASSYDTLGEAFF	TGTGCCAGCAGTTACGATACGCTAGGTGAAGCTTTCTTT
.	15	TRBV12-5	.	TRBJ2-2	CASGLIGVVTGELFF	TGTGCTAGTGGTTTGATCGGTGTAGTAACCGGGGAGCTGTTTTTT
TRBD2	16	TRBV18	.	TRBJ2-7	CASSPLLSSGIYEQYF	TGTGCCAGCTCACCTCTCCTTTCGAGCGGGATTTACGAGCAGTACTTC
TRBD2	15	TRBV27	few	TRBJ2-3	CASSFRRGSTDTQYF	TGTGCCAGCAGTTTTCGGCGGGGGAGCACAGATACGCAGTATTTT
.	15	TRBV6-6	.	TRBJ1-1	CAARGSVLGGTEAFF	TGTGCCGCCCGAGGGAGTGTATTGGGTGGCACTGAAGCTTTCTTT
TRBD1	17	TRBV7-8	few	TRBJ2-7	CASSLHRQGPAGNEQYF	TGTGCCAGCAGCCTACACCGACAGGGTCCTGCCGGCAACGAGCAGTACTTC
.	13	TRBV5-3	few	TRBJ2-1	CARSLDGYNEQFF	TGTGCCAGAAGCTTGGACGGCTACAATGAGCAGTTCTTC
.	14	TRBV10-3	.	TRBJ1-2	CAIRDSPSNYGYTF	TGTGCCATCAGGGACAGTCCGTCGAACTATGGCTACACCTTC
.	14	TRBV10-1	.	TRBJ2-5	CASSESGRRETQYF	TGCGCCAGCAGTGAGTCAGGCAGGCGAGAGACCCAGTACTTC
.	17	TRBV9	.	TRBJ2-1	CASSVEGGASPYNEQFF	TGTGCCAGCAGCGTAGAGGGGGGGGCTAGCCCCTACAATGAGCAGTTCTTC
.	11	TRBV30	.	TRBJ1-2	CAWSVAVGYTF	TGTGCCTGGAGTGTGGCAGTTGGCTACACCTTC
.	10	TRBV12-1	.	TRBJ2-7	CASSPPGSDF	TGTGCCAGCAGCCCCCCGGGGTCCGACTTC
TRBD1	15	TRBV5-1	few	TRBJ2-3	CASSQRTGGTDTQYF	TGCGCCAGCAGCCAACGGACAGGGGGCACAGATACGCAGTATTTT
TRBD2	14	TRBV27	.	TRBJ2-3	CASSRTRGTDTQYF	TGTGCCAGCAGCCGGACTAGAGGCACAGATACGCAGTATTTT